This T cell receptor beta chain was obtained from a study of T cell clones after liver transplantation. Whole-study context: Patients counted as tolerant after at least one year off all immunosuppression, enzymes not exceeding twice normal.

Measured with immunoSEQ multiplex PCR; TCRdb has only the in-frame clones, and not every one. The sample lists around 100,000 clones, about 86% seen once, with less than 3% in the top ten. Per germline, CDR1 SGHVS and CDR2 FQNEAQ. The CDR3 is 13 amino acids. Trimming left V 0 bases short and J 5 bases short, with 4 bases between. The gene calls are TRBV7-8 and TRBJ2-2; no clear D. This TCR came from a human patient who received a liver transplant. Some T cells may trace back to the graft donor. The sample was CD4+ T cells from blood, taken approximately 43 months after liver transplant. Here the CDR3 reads CASSLATTGELFF. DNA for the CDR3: TGTGCCAGCAGCTTAGCGACAACCGGGGAGCTGTTTTTT. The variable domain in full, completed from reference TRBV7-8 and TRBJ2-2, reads GAGVSQSPRYKVAKRGQDVALRCDPISGHVSLFWYQQALGQGPEFLTYFQNEAQLDKSGLPSDRFFAERPEGSVSTLKIQRTQQEDSAVYLCASSLATTGELFFGEGSRLTVL.